The 9 T cell receptor beta chains given below trace back to one sample, sequenced in a study of blood T cell repertoires in COVID-19. Assay used: immunoSEQ multiplex PCR; TCRdb lists only in-frame clones, some missing. The sample holds about 290,000 clones, around 90% seen once. Sequencing was carried out using PBMCs or T cells enriched from blood (not recorded which). Receptors were obtained from a woman aged 40 to 50 who had recovered from COVID-19.

This clone has more than one count but fewer than ten. The chain links TRBV5-1 to TRBJ1-2; D ambiguous. CDR1 SGHRS and CDR2 YFSETQ come from the germline V gene. The germline V and J ends were trimmed by 0 bases and 4 bases, with 4 bases remaining between them. The CDR3 extends over 12 amino acids. The CDR3 region has the DNA TGCGCCAGCAGCTTGGACAGCTATGGCTACACCTTC. Its translation is CASSLDSYGYTF.

The chain has TRBV28 and TRBJ1-4; TRBD1 matches 7 bases. Trimming cost V 7 bases and J 8 bases; bases outside gene matches: 7. In germline, CDR1 is MDHEN, CDR2 SYDVKM. The CDR3 is 13 amino acids. The CDR3 region has the DNA TGTGCCAGCAACAGGGGAGGTAACGAAAAACTGTTTTTT. Amino acids: CASNRGGNEKLFF. Filled out from reference TRBV28 and TRBJ1-4, the complete variable domain reads DVKVTQSSRYLVKRTGEKVFLECVQDMDHENMFWYRQDPGLGLRLIYFSYDVKMKEKGDIPEGYSVSREKKERFSLILESASTNQTSMYLCASNRGGNEKLFFGSGTQLSVL.

The rearrangement joins TRBV27 to TRBJ1-1; D not certain. The V and J ends lost 4 bases and 0 bases respectively, with 9 bases between them. Looked up from germline, CDR1 is MNHEY and CDR2 is SMNVEV (reference sequence). This CDR3 region has 14 residues. For the CDR3, the DNA is TGTGCCAGCAGTTACGACAACCTGAACACTGAAGCTTTCTTT. It codes for CASSYDNLNTEAFF.

The table lists this clone with a count of one. The CDR3 sequence: CASSVQGRVTDTQYF. CDR3 in DNA: TGTGCCAGCAGCGTTCAAGGGCGGGTCACAGATACGCAGTATTTT. The rearrangement uses TRBV5-5 and TRBJ2-3, with TRBD2 as a possible D gene (5 bases). This CDR3 contains 15 residues. Germline V gives CDR1 SGHKS, CDR2 YYEKEE (reference sequence). Trimming cost V 4 bases and J 2 bases, with 14 bases left between them.

The chain has TRBV6-6 and TRBJ1-5; unclear D gene. Germline V gene data show CDR1 as MNHNY and CDR2 as SVGAGI (reference sequence). V gave up 1 base and J gave up 0 bases, with 7 bases separating them. The CDR3 runs 15 residues. The CDR3 bases are TGTGCCAGCAGTTACTACAGAAATAGCAATCAGCCCCAGCATTTT. Its protein product is CASSYYRNSNQPQHF.

V gene TRBV29-1 combines with J gene TRBJ2-7; the D gene is possibly TRBD2 (5 bases). The V and J ends lost 2 bases and 0 bases respectively, with 8 bases between them. CDR1 and CDR2 (germline): SQVTM, ANQGSEA. The CDR3 spans 13 residues. For the CDR3, the DNA is TGCAGCGTTGAATACCGGGACTCCTACGAGCAGTACTTC. Amino acids: CSVEYRDSYEQYF.

In this sample, this clone turned up a few times. The gene calls are TRBV18 and TRBJ2-7; 7 nucleotides line up with TRBD1. Losses at the gene ends were 2 bases for V and 2 bases for J; bases not matched to a gene: 3. Germline assignment: CDR1 KGHSH and CDR2 LQKENI. The CDR3 is 14 amino acids. In DNA form, the CDR3 reads TGTGCCAGCTCACCAGACAGGGTGGCCTACGAGCAGTACTTC. Translating it yields CASSPDRVAYEQYF.

CDR3 residues: CASTRTGGGVRGYTF. The CDR3 nucleotides are TGTGCCAGCACTCGAACGGGGGGCGGGGTACGTGGCTACACCTTC. This rearrangement joins TRBV27 to TRBJ1-2, with D possibly being TRBD1 (6 bases). Between the trimmed V and J ends, which lost 7 bases and 7 bases, there was a span of 22 bases. The CDR3 has 15 amino acids. Germline V gene sequence: CDR1 MNHEY, CDR2 SMNVEV (reference sequence).

The chain recombines TRBV6-5 with TRBJ1-2; D is ambiguous. This CDR3 comprises 13 residues. CDR1 MNHEY and CDR2 SVGAGI come from the germline V gene. V lost 5 bases and J lost 9, with 16 bases in between. The CDR3 reads CASSPREGISYTF. The CDR3 nucleotides read TGTGCCAGCAGTCCCCGTGAGGGCATTAGCTACACCTTC.